These 5 T cell receptor beta chains originate from one sample sequenced in a study of identical twins (dated by TCRdb to 2016 to 2017). Library method: 5' RACE. Sequenced on an Illumina HiSeq 2000. Clones were called with MiXCR by TCRdb after fastp trimmed the public reads at Q25, and only in-frame beta chains were retained. Rows are unified per CDR3 protein, each entry keeping the most common DNA and genes. This sample lists under 250,000 distinct CDR3 sequences; approximately 6.8% were detected once. The leading ten clones occupy about 5.6% of the sample. The sample also formed part of further work on yellow fever vaccine responses in identical twins.

The sample comprised CD8+ T cells sorted from blood. All receptors come from a woman between 18 and 29 years old in good health.

In its sample, this clonotype was seen many times. The rearrangement joins TRBV7-8 to TRBJ2-3; tentatively, D is TRBD2 (7 bases). The germline V gene encodes CDR1 SGHVS and CDR2 FQNEAQ. Trimming took off 2 bases at V and 5 bases at J, with 17 bases between the two ends. The CDR3 length is 16 residues. The CDR3 reads CASSLLGGGPGDTQYF. CDR3 in DNA: TGTGCCAGCAGCTTATTGGGGGGGGGGCCGGGAGATACGCAGTATTTT.

This clonotype was counted a few times. The chain is built from TRBV11-2 and TRBJ2-5; the D gene could be TRBD1 or TRBD2 (5 bases each). From germline, CDR1 is SGHAT and CDR2 FQNNGV. The CDR3 is 15 amino acids. Trimming stripped 5 bases from V and 5 bases from J, with 18 bases between. In DNA, the CDR3 is TGTGCCAGCAGCCCGAGAGGGACGGCTTGGGAGACCCAGTACTTC. This gives the protein CASSPRGTAWETQYF. The variable domain in full, with the rest retrieved from reference TRBV11-2 and TRBJ2-5, is EAGVAQSPRYKIIEKRQSVAFWCNPISGHATLYWYQQILGQGPKLLIQFQNNGVVDDSQLPKDRFSAERLKGVDSTLKIQPAKLEDSAVYLCASSPRGTAWETQYFGPGTRLLVL.

The table lists this clonotype with many counts. The chain uses TRBV6-5 and TRBJ2-3; 8 nucleotides align to TRBD2. J lost 0 bases, V lost 2 bases, and 7 bases had no gene match. The CDR3 spans 17 residues. Per the germline V gene, CDR1 is MNHEY and CDR2 is SVGAGI. This CDR3 reads CASSYTTSGISTDTQYF. The CDR3 nucleotides are TGTGCCAGCAGTTACACAACTAGCGGAATTAGCACAGATACGCAGTATTTT.

This clonotype was counted at least ten times. The chain carries TRBV28 and TRBJ2-7, with D possibly being TRBD1 (6 bases). This CDR3 has 15 residues. CDR1 is MDHEN and CDR2 is SYDVKM in the germline V gene. With 10 bases removed from V and 5 bases from J, the gap between germline ends came to 24 bases. This chain's CDR3 is CATEPRDIRGNEQYV. For the CDR3, the DNA is TGTGCCACCGAACCCCGGGACATTAGGGGGAACGAGCAGTACGTC.

This clonotype was counted a few times. The rearrangement uses TRBV7-9 and TRBJ2-7, with TRBD1 matching 7 bases. CDR3 length: 14 residues. In germline, CDR1 is SEHNR, CDR2 FQNEAQ (reference sequence). V shed 3 bases, J shed 5 bases, and the junction held 7 bases outside the gene matches. CDR3 DNA: TGTGCCAGCAGCTTCACTAGGGGGCACGACGAGCAGTACTTC. Protein: CASSFTRGHDEQYF.